The clone carrying this T cell receptor beta chain was found a few times. Its antigen is as yet unknown. V lost 2 bases and J lost 1, with 8 bases in between. The length of the CDR3 is 14 residues. Germline values: CDR1 MDHEN, CDR2 SYDVKM. This entry comes from a study of human T cells and chemical hapten exposure. General observations from the study: Patch test score rose with PT1 expanded TCR count, significant at thresholds 8, 16 and 32, not 4. The number of TCRs over 1 in 1000 frequency stayed unchanged after DPC.

Time point reported: patch test 3, about 24 weeks after DPC sensitization. Treatment in this sample: therapeutic diphenylcyclopropenone sensitization with weekly scalp DPC. During construction of the library, unique molecular identifiers were attached to individual cDNA molecules for quantitative, reproducible TCR counting. From the RACE reads, TCRdb called clonotypes with MiXCR, one entry per CDR3 protein. Found here are 90,000 to 140,000 distinct CDR3 sequences, nearly 35% of them singletons; the top ten hold roughly 2.6%. The sequencing used whole blood, collected in connection with sensitization to the hapten diphenylcyclopropenone (DPC). This chain uses TRBV28 with TRBJ2-5; D unclear. The clonotype originates from a man aged 35 to 55 with alopecia areata. Some clones in this sample may be carry-over from other donors' samples. The CDR3 reads CASSLDLGQETQYF. DNA for the CDR3: TGTGCCAGCAGTTTAGATCTCGGCCAAGAGACCCAGTACTTC.